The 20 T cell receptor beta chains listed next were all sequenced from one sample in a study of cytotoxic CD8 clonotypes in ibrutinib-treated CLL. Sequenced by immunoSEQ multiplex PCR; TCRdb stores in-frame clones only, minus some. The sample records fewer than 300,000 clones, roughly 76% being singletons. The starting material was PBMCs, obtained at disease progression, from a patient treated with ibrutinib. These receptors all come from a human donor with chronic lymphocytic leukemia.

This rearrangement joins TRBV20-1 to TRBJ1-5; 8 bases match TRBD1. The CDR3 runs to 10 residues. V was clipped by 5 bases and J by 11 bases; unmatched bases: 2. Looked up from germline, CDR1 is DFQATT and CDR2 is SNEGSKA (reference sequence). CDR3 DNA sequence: TGCAGTGCTGGGGACAGGTCCCAGCATTTT. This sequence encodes CSAGDRSQHF.

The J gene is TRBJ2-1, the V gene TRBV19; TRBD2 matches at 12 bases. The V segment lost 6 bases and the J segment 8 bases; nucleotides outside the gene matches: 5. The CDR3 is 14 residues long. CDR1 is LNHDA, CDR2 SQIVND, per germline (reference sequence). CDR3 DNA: TGTGCCAGTAGGCCTAGCGGGAGGGCCCATGAGCAGTTCTTC. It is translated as CASRPSGRAHEQFF.

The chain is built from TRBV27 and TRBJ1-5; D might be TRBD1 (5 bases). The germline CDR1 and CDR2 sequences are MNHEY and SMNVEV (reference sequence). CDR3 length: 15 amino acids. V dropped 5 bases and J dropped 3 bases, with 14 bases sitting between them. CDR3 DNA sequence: TGTGCCAGCAGTCCCTCTCGAGGGGTCAATCAGCCCCAGCATTTT. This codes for CASSPSRGVNQPQHF.

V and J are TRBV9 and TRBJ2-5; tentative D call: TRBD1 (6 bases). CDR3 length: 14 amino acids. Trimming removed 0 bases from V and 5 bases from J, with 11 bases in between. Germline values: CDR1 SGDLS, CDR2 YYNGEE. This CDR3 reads CASSVGWQGETQYF. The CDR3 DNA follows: TGTGCCAGCAGCGTAGGGTGGCAGGGGGAGACCCAGTACTTC.

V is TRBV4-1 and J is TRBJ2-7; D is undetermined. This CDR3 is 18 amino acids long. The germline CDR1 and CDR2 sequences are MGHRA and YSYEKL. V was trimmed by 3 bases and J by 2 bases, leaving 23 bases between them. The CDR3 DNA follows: TGCGCCAGCAGCCATGGTGTTCAGTCAACGAAGCTCCCCTACGAGCAGTACTTC. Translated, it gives CASSHGVQSTKLPYEQYF.

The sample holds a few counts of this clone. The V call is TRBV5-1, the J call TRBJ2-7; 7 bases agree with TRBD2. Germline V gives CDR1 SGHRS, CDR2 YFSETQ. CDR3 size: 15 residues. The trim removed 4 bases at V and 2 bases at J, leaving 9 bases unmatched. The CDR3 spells CASSRTGRGAYEQYF. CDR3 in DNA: TGCGCCAGCAGCAGAACGGGACGGGGGGCCTACGAGCAGTACTTC.

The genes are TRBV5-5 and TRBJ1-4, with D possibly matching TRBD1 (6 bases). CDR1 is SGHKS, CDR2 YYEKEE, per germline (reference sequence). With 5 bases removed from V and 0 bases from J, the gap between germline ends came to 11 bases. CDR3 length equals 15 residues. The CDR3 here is CASSRRGATNEKLFF. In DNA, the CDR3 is TGTGCCAGCAGTCGGAGGGGGGCAACTAATGAAAAACTGTTTTTT.

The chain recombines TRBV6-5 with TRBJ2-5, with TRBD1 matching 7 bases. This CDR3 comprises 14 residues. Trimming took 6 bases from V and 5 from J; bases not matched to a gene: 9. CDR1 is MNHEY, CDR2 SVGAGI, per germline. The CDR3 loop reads CASSPQGWGETQYF. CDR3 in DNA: TGTGCCAGCAGCCCACAGGGGTGGGGGGAGACCCAGTACTTC.

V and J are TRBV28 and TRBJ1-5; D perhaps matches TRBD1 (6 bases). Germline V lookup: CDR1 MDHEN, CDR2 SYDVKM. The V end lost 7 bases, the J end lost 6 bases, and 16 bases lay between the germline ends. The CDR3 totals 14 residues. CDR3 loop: CASIPGVGGQPQHF. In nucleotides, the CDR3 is TGTGCCAGCATTCCAGGGGTAGGAGGTCAGCCCCAGCATTTT.

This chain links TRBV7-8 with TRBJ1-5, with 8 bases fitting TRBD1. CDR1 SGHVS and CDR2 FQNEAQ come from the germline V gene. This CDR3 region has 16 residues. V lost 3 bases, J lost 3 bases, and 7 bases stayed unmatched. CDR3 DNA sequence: TGTGCCAGCAGCTTCGGCAGGGGGCTGAACAATCAGCCCCAGCATTTT. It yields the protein CASSFGRGLNNQPQHF.

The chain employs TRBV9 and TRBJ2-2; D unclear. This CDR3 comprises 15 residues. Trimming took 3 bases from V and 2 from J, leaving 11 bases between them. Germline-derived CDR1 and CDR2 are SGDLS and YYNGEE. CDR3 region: CASSAPIGNTGELFF. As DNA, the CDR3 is TGTGCCAGCAGCGCCCCCATAGGCAACACCGGGGAGCTGTTTTTT.

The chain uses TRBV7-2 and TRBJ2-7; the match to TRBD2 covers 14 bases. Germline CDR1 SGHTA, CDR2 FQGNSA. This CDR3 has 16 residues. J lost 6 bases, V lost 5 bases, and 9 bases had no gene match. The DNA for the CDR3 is TGTGCCAGCAGCGGACGACTAGCGGGAGGGCCCCGCGAGCAGTACTTC. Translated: CASSGRLAGGPREQYF.

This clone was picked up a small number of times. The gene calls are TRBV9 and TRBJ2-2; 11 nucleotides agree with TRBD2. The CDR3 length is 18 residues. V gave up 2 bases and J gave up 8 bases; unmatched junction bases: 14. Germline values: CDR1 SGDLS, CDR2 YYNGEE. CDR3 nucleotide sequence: TGTGCCAGCAGCGTCGGAGCTAGCGGGGGGCCCTCTGAAGGGGAGCTGTTTTTT. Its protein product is CASSVGASGGPSEGELFF.

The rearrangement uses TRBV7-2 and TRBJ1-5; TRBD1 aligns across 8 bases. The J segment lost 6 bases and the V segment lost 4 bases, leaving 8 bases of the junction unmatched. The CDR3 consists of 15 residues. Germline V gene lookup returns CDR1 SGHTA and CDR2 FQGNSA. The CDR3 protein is CASSSRTGTIQPQHF. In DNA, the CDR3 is TGTGCCAGCAGCTCCCGGACAGGGACGATTCAGCCCCAGCATTTT. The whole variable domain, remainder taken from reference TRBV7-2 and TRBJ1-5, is GAGVSQSPSNKVTEKGKDVELRCDPISGHTALYWYRQSLGQGLEFLIYFQGNSAPDKSGLPSDRFSAERTGGSVSTLTIQRTQQEDSAVYLCASSSRTGTIQPQHFGDGTRLSIL.

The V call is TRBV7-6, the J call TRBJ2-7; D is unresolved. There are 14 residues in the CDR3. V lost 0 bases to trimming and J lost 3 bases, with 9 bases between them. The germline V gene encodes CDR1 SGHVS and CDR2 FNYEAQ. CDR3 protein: CASSLANQNYEQYF. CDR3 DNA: TGTGCCAGCAGCTTAGCTAACCAGAACTACGAGCAGTACTTC.

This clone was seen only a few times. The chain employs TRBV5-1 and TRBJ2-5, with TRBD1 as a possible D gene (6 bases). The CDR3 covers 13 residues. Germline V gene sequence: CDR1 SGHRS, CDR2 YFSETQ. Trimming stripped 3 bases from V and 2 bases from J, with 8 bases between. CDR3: CASSSGTQETQYF. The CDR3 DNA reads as TGCGCCAGCAGCTCTGGGACACAAGAGACCCAGTACTTC.

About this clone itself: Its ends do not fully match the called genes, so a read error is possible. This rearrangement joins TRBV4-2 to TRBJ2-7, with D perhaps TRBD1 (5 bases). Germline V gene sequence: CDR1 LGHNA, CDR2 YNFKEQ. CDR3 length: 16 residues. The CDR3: CASSSFRVQAIYEQHF. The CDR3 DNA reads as TGTGCCAGCAGCTCCTTCAGGGTACAGGCAATTTACGAGCAGCACTTC.

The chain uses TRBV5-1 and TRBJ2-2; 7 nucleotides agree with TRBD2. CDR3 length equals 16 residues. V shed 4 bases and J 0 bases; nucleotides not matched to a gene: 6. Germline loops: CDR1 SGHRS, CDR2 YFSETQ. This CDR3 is CASSALRGANTGELFF. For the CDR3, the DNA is TGCGCCAGCAGCGCCCTACGGGGGGCGAACACCGGGGAGCTGTTTTTT.

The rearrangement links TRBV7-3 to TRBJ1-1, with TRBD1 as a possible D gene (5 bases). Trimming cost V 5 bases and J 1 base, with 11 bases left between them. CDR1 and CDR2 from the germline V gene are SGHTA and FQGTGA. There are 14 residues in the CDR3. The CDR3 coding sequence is TGTGCCAGCAGCCCGGGACGGAAGAACACTGAAGCTTTCTTT. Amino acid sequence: CASSPGRKNTEAFF.

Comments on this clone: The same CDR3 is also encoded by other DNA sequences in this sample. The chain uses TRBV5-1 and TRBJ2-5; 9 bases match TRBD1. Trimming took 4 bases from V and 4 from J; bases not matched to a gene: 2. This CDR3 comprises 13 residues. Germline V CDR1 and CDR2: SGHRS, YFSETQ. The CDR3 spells CASSRTGAETQYF. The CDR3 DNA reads TGCGCCAGCAGCAGGACAGGGGCAGAGACCCAGTACTTC.